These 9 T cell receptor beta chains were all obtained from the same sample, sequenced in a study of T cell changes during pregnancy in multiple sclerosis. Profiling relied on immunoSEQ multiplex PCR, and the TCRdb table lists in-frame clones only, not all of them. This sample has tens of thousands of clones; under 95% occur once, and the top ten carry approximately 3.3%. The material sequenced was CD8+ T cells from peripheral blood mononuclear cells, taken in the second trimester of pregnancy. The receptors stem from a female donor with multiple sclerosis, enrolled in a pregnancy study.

The CDR3 region is CATSSVQGAYEQYF. The CDR3 nucleotides are TGTGCCACCAGCAGTGTACAGGGGGCCTACGAGCAGTACTTC. The chain has TRBV15 and TRBJ2-7; 8 nucleotides agree with TRBD1. CDR3 length: 14 amino acids. With V trimmed by 3 bases and J by 2 bases, 3 bases remained unmatched. Germline assignment: CDR1 LNHNV and CDR2 YYDKDF (reference sequence).

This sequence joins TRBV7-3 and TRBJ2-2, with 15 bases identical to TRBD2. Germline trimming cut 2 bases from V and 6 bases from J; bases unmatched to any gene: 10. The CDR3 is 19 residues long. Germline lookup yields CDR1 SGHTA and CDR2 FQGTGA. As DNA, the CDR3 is TGTGCCAGCAGCTTAGACGGGACTAGCGGGAGGATAGGGGCCGGGGAGCTGTTTTTT. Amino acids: CASSLDGTSGRIGAGELFF.

CDR3 nucleotides: TGTGCTAGTGGGGACAGGGAAAGGAAAACCTACGAGCAGTACTTC. Protein sequence: CASGDRERKTYEQYF. The V call is TRBV12-5, the J call TRBJ2-7; 8 nucleotides align to TRBD1. J was trimmed by 2 bases and V by 6 bases; bases with no gene match: 9. The CDR3 covers 15 residues. Germline CDR1 LGHNT, CDR2 FRNRAP.

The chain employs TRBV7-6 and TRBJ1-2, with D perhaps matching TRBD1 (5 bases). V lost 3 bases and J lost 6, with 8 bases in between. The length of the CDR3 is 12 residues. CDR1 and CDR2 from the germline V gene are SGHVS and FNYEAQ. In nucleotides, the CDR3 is TGTGCCAGCAGCTTCGGGGGGGATGGCTACACCTTC. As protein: CASSFGGDGYTF.

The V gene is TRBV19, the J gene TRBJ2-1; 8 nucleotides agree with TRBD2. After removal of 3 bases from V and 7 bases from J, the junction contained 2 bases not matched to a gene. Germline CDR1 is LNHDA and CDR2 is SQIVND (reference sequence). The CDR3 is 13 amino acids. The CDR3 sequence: CASSIGGGNEQFF. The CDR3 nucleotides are TGTGCCAGTAGTATCGGGGGGGGGAATGAGCAGTTCTTC.

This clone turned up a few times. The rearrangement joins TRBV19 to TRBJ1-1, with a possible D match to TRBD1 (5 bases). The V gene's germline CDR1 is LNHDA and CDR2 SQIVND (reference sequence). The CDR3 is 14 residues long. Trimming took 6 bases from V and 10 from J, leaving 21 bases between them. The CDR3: CASRFGGSELGAFF. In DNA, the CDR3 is TGTGCCAGTAGGTTTGGGGGGAGCGAACTGGGAGCTTTCTTT.

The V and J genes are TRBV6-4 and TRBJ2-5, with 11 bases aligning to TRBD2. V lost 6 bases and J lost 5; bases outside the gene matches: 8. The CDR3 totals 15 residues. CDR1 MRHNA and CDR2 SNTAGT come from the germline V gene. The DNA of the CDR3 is TGTGCCAGCAGACAAACTAGCGGGAGTTCGGAGACCCAGTACTTC. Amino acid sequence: CASRQTSGSSETQYF.

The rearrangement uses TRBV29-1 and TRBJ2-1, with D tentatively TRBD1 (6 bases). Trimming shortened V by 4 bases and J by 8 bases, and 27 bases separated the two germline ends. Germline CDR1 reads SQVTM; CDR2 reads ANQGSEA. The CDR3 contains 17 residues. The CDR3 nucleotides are TGCAGCGTTGTTGGGTACACCAGGGACCCAAGACAGGATGAGCAGTTCTTC. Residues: CSVVGYTRDPRQDEQFF.

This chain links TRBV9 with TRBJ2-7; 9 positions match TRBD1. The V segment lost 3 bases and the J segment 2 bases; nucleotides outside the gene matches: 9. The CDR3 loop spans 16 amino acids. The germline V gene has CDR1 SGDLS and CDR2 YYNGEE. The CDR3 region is CASSDGTGFGAYEQYF. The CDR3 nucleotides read TGTGCCAGCAGCGACGGGACAGGGTTTGGAGCCTACGAGCAGTACTTC.